This is a list of T cell receptor beta chains from one sample in a study of T-cell reconstitution after alpha-beta-depleted transplantation in children. TCRdb passed the PCR reads through MiXCR, listing each CDR3 protein once. The sample contains 780,000 or so distinct CDR3 sequences, around 17% of which appear only once. The starting material was PBMCs, mostly from graft donor cells, obtained 360 days after TCRalphabeta/CD19-depleted stem cell transplant. The receptors were gathered from a male patient younger than 18 who had a stem cell transplant for acute lymphoblastic leukemia, so the T cells may come from the graft donor. CDR3s include the opening cysteine and the closing phenylalanine or tryptophan. The D gene is left open where the match is weak. Not every row has a clone size; where given, it reads once, few, many or a size class.

D	V	J	length	size	DNA	CDR3
.	TRBV7-9	TRBJ2-3	16	.	TGTGCCAGCAGCGCCCCGCCAGGGCGAGGCACAGATACGCAGTATTTT	CASSAPPGRGTDTQYF
TRBD2	TRBV20-1	TRBJ2-7	14	.	TGCAGTGCCCAAGGGGAGGGACGTTCCTACGAGCAGTACTTC	CSAQGEGRSYEQYF
.	TRBV3-1	TRBJ2-3	13	.	TGTGCCAGCAGCCACAAAGGAGGAGATACGCAGTATTTT	CASSHKGGDTQYF
.	TRBV7-9	TRBJ2-3	16	.	TGTGCCAGCAGCACAAGGGCGCTAGCGAGAGAAGATACGCAGTATTTT	CASSTRALAREDTQYF
.	TRBV11-2	TRBJ2-1	15	many	TGTGCCAGCAGCTTAGGAATTAGCTTAGGAGATGAGCAGTTCTTC	CASSLGISLGDEQFF
.	TRBV4-1	TRBJ2-3	13	few	TGCGCCAGCAGCCCCTTCCGGGCCGACACGCAGTATTTT	CASSPFRADTQYF
.	TRBV3-1	TRBJ1-5	18	.	TGTGCCAGCAGCCAGATTGCCGGCGTGGTCTATAGCAATCAGCCCCAGCATTTT	CASSQIAGVVYSNQPQHF
TRBD2	TRBV20-1	TRBJ2-2	14	.	TGCAGTGCTAGAATTAGCGGGAGTATCGGGGAGCTGTTTTTT	CSARISGSIGELFF
TRBD2	TRBV7-2	TRBJ2-5	14	many	TGTGCCAGCAGCCAGGGACTAACCCAAGAGACCCAGTACTTC	CASSQGLTQETQYF
TRBD2	TRBV6-2/TRBV6-3	TRBJ2-1	18	many	TGTGCCAGCAGTTACTCGTCGCTAGCGGGAGGAAGTTACGATGAGCAGTTCTTC	CASSYSSLAGGSYDEQFF
.	TRBV4-1	TRBJ2-7	16	many	TGCGCCAGCAGCCAAGATAGGGGGGGTTCCCCCTACGAGCAGTACTTC	CASSQDRGGSPYEQYF
.	TRBV20-1	TRBJ2-1	15	many	TGCAGTGCTTACCCCCGGGTGCTCTTTTACAATGAGCAGTTCTTC	CSAYPRVLFYNEQFF
TRBD1	TRBV20-1	TRBJ1-5	15	many	TGCAGTGCCCCTGGCGGCCGACAGGGGCTTCAGCCCCAGCATTTT	CSAPGGRQGLQPQHF
TRBD2	TRBV3-1	TRBJ2-1	14	.	TGTGCCAGCAGCCAAGAAGGTGGGACTAGGCGAAAGTTCTTC	CASSQEGGTRRKFF
.	TRBV7-6	TRBJ2-3	16	once	TGTGCCAGCAGCTTACGCCTCTTCGGGGACACAGATACGCAGTATTTT	CASSLRLFGDTDTQYF
.	TRBV5-1	TRBJ2-1	12	many	TGCGCCAGCACTAGCTCCTACAATGAGCAGTTCTTC	CASTSSYNEQFF
TRBD2	TRBV3-1	TRBJ2-1	15	few	TGTGCCAGCAGCCAAGTTTGGGAGGGCCGCAATGAGCAGTTCTTC	CASSQVWEGRNEQFF
TRBD1	TRBV24-1	TRBJ2-2	16	many	TGTGCCACCAGTGACAGGGACAGCCTTAACACCGGGGAGCTGTTTTTT	CATSDRDSLNTGELFF
.	TRBV12-3/TRBV12-4	TRBJ2-1	16	many	TGTGCCAGCAGTTTTCCGCCGGGGACCGGAAGGCATGAGCAGTTCTTC	CASSFPPGTGRHEQFF
.	TRBV29-1	TRBJ2-7	12	.	TGCAGCGCCGGACTCTCCTCTTACGAGCAGTACTTC	CSAGLSSYEQYF
TRBD1	TRBV5-1	TRBJ2-7	16	few	TGCGCCAGCAGCTTGGTGGGACAGATCCCGACCTACGAGCAGTACTTC	CASSLVGQIPTYEQYF
TRBD2	TRBV7-8	TRBJ2-5	17	.	TGTGCCAGCAGCTCTCCCCTCGAGGGAGGGCCCGTAAAGACCCAGTACTTC	CASSSPLEGGPVKTQYF
TRBD1	TRBV10-1	TRBJ2-7	15	.	TGCGCCAGCAGTGAGTTCCGGACAGGGGCCCGCGAGCAGTACTTC	CASSEFRTGAREQYF
.	TRBV24-1	TRBJ2-1	16	many	TGTGCCACCAGTGATTTGCCCCCGGACTCCTACAATGAGCAGTTCTTC	CATSDLPPDSYNEQFF